These T cell receptor beta chains were read from a single sample in a study of blood T cells in healthy people across ages. TCRdb recomputed calls from the 5' RACE reads with MiXCR, one row per CDR3 protein. Of 550,000 to 800,000 distinct CDR3 sequences in the sample, roughly 21% are singletons; the top ten hold 3.5% to 4%. The sample comprised blood. Source of these receptors: a man aged 65 to 85 in good health. Both conserved end residues are part of each CDR3. The D gene is left open where the match is weak. Only some rows state a clone size, as once, few, many or a class for expanded clones.

many TRBJ2-6 . TRBV29-1 TGCAGCGTTGGTAGAGGTCTAGCAAACTCTGGGGCCAACGTCCTGACTTTC CSVGRGLANSGANVLTF
. TRBJ2-1 TRBD2 TRBV9 TGTGCCAGCAGCGTAGGGGGGCTAGCGGGAGTTTACTACAATGAGCAGTTCTTC CASSVGGLAGVYYNEQFF
. TRBJ1-4 . TRBV12-3/TRBV12-4 TGTGCCAGCAGGCAGGGCGGAGAATCTAATGAAAAACTGTTTTTT CASRQGGESNEKLFF
many TRBJ2-5 TRBD1 TRBV12-3/TRBV12-4 TGTGCCAGCAGCCTCCCGGGACAGCCCTTTGAGGAGCAGTACTTC CASSLPGQPFEEQYF
few TRBJ2-3 TRBD2 TRBV20-1 TGCAGTGCTAGAGACGCGACTAGCGGGAGGACAGATACGCAGTATTTT CSARDATSGRTDTQYF
few TRBJ2-7 TRBD2 TRBV6-2/TRBV6-3 TGTGCCAGCCTCACTACTAGCGGGAGTTACGAGCAGTACTTC CASLTTSGSYEQYF
. TRBJ1-6 . TRBV9 TGTGCCAGCAGCCATAATGGCAAACAAGGAGGGGACCGATATCCACCCCTCCACTTT CASSHNGKQGGDRYPPLHF
. TRBJ2-5 . TRBV29-1 TGCAGCTCCCGTGGGGGAGGAGAGACCCAGTACTTC CSSRGGGETQYF
. TRBJ1-1 TRBD1 TRBV20-1 TGCAGTGCTAGAGTTCTTGACAGGGACACTGAAGCTTTCTTT CSARVLDRDTEAFF
many TRBJ1-1 . TRBV7-3 TGTGCCAGCAGTATGACAGCGAACACTGAAGCTTTCTTT CASSMTANTEAFF
few TRBJ2-1 . TRBV7-9 TGTGCCAGCAGCTCCTCCCGGGACTGGGTTTACAATGAGCAGTTCTTC CASSSSRDWVYNEQFF
. TRBJ2-1 . TRBV28 TGTGCCAGCAGTTCTCGCGGGTACGGTGAGCAGTTCTTC CASSSRGYGEQFF
. TRBJ2-7 . TRBV5-1 TGCGCCAGCAGCATCCGGGGACTCGAGCAGTACTTC CASSIRGLEQYF